Listed here are 8 T cell receptor beta chains from one sample, sequenced in a study of T cell changes during pregnancy in multiple sclerosis. Measured with immunoSEQ multiplex PCR; TCRdb has only the in-frame clones, and not every one. This table has about 59,000 clones, roughly 92% appearing once. The specimen comprised peripheral blood, sampled in the third trimester of pregnancy. The receptors derive from a female donor in good health, enrolled as a control in a pregnancy study.

The chain joins TRBV7-6 to TRBJ2-5; D remains unclear. Germline values: CDR1 SGHVS, CDR2 FNYEAQ. The CDR3 runs to 13 residues. V shed 5 bases and J shed 5 bases, with 12 bases lying between them. CDR3 DNA sequence: TGTGCCAGCAGCCCCATTAGAAAGGAGACCCAGTACTTC. It yields the protein CASSPIRKETQYF.

The CDR3 spells CASSLWGGGALNEQFF. The CDR3 DNA follows: TGTGCCAGCAGCTTGTGGGGCGGGGGGGCGTTGAATGAGCAGTTCTTC. The V and J genes are TRBV5-6 and TRBJ2-1; 9 bases map to TRBD2. The CDR3 covers 16 residues. Germline-derived CDR1 and CDR2 are SGHDT and YYEEEE. With 1 base clipped from V and 7 bases from J, the junction kept 9 bases outside the gene matches.

The chain uses TRBV18 and TRBJ2-2, with 8 bases matching TRBD1. CDR1 and CDR2 (germline): KGHSH, LQKENI. The CDR3 runs 16 residues. V lost 2 bases, J lost 0 bases, and 2 bases stayed unmatched. The CDR3 loop is CASSPRTGPNTGELFF. CDR3 DNA sequence: TGTGCCAGCTCACCAAGGACAGGGCCGAACACCGGGGAGCTGTTTTTT. Together with reference TRBV18 and TRBJ2-2, the CDR3 gives the full variable domain: NAGVMQNPRHLVRRRGQEARLRCSPMKGHSHVYWYRQLPEEGLKFMVYLQKENIIDESGMPKERFSAEFPKEGPSILRIQQVVRGDSAAYFCASSPRTGPNTGELFFGEGSRLTVL.

A single count supports this clone. The chain has TRBV4-2 and TRBJ1-5; TRBD1 might be the D (6 bases). The CDR3 runs 16 residues. Trimming pared 0 bases from V and 7 bases from J, leaving 16 bases between. Germline CDR1 and CDR2: LGHNA and YNFKEQ. This CDR3 is CASSQDDRTARQPQHF. DNA of the CDR3: TGTGCCAGCAGCCAAGATGATCGGACAGCCCGGCAGCCCCAGCATTTT.

This clone was counted a single time. V and J are TRBV5-4 and TRBJ2-3; 10 bases align to TRBD1. This CDR3 is built from 16 residues. The trim removed 4 bases at V and 1 base at J, leaving 6 bases unmatched. Germline CDR1 and CDR2: SGHNT and YYREEE (reference sequence). CDR3 in amino acids: CASSGAGTGGTDTQYF. The CDR3, as DNA: TGTGCCAGCAGCGGTGCCGGGACAGGGGGCACAGATACGCAGTATTTT.

The chain employs TRBV5-1 and TRBJ2-7; TRBD2 agrees at 10 bases. The trim removed 4 bases at V and 1 base at J, leaving 2 bases unmatched. Germline CDR1 reads SGHRS; CDR2 reads YFSETQ. The CDR3 is 14 amino acids. CDR3 DNA: TGCGCCAGCAGCATTAGCGGGGGGTCCTACGAGCAGTACTTC. This codes for CASSISGGSYEQYF.

The chain has TRBV6-1 and TRBJ1-1; a possible D gene is TRBD1 (5 bases). CDR3 length: 13 amino acids. Deletions cut 4 bases from V and 3 bases from J, with 9 bases between. Germline V gene data show CDR1 as MNHNS and CDR2 as SASEGT. CDR3 in amino acids: CASSGRVDTEAFF. CDR3 sequence (DNA): TGTGCCAGCAGTGGCAGGGTAGACACTGAAGCTTTCTTT.

This clone was seen once. The CDR3 sequence: CASSATSGNTGELFF. In nucleotides, the CDR3 is TGTGCCAGCAGCGCAACTAGCGGGAACACCGGGGAGCTGTTTTTT. The chain employs TRBV9 and TRBJ2-2; 8 bases fit TRBD2. The CDR3 covers 15 residues. Germline CDR1 SGDLS, CDR2 YYNGEE. After removal of 3 bases from V and 1 base from J, the junction contained 2 bases not matched to a gene. Combining the CDR3 with reference TRBV9 and TRBJ2-2 gives the whole variable domain DSGVTQTPKHLITATGQRVTLRCSPRSGDLSVYWYQQSLDQGLQFLIQYYNGEERAKGNILERFSAQQFPDLHSELNLSSLELGDSALYFCASSATSGNTGELFFGEGSRLTVL.